A selection of T cell receptor beta chains follows, all from one sample in a study of monozygotic twins with inflammatory bowel disease. One entry per CDR3 protein, without DNA, is what TCRdb gives after re-calling the 5' RACE reads. This table lists a few hundred thousand distinct CDR3 sequences. The sample comprised blood. Source of these receptors: a human donor with ulcerative colitis or Crohn's disease, or a healthy co-twin of an affected twin (not recorded which). CDR3s include the opening cysteine and the closing phenylalanine or tryptophan.

J: TRBJ2-3
V: TRBV5-1
CDR3: CASSIGQGAVSSTDTQYF

J: TRBJ2-1
V: TRBV30
CDR3: CAWSRGWGGLNNEQFF

J: TRBJ1-2
V: TRBV6-1
CDR3: CASSPGQGAWIYGYTF

J: TRBJ2-3
V: TRBV5-1
CDR3: CASSSFHRGTDTQYF

J: TRBJ2-3
V: TRBV20-1
CDR3: CSALHRETQYF

J: TRBJ2-3
V: TRBV20-1
CDR3: CSARDLRIAYF

J: TRBJ1-4
V: TRBV5-1
CDR3: CASSLSGSATNEKLFF

J: TRBJ2-7
V: TRBV6-5
CDR3: CASRTQGAHEQYF

J: TRBJ1-1
V: TRBV29-1
CDR3: CSANREFQANAEAFF

J: TRBJ2-3
V: TRBV5-1
CDR3: CASSLAGGPRVDTQYF

J: TRBJ2-1
V: TRBV7-3
CDR3: CASSPDGQANNEQFF

J: TRBJ1-5
V: TRBV27
CDR3: CASGSYTGGSNQPQHF

J: TRBJ1-4
V: TRBV15
CDR3: CATSRDSPSEKLFF

J: TRBJ2-2
V: TRBV6-2/TRBV6-3
CDR3: CASSRTGLNTGELFF

J: TRBJ1-6
V: TRBV9
CDR3: CASSPRSGEVDSPLHF

J: TRBJ1-6
V: TRBV7-2
CDR3: CASSPRGGAGNSPLHF

J: TRBJ1-3
V: TRBV7-9
CDR3: CASSNRGDGNTIYF